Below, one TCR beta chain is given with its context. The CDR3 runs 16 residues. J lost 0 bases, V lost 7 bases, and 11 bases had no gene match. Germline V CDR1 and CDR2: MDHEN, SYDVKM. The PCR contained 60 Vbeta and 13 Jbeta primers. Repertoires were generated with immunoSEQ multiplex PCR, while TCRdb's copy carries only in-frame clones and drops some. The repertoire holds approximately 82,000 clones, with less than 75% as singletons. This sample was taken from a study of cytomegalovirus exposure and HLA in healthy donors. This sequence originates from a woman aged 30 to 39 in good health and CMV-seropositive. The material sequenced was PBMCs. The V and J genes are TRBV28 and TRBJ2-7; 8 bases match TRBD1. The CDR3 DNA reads TGTGCCAGCACCCTGGGGGCAGGGGGCGCCTCCTACGAGCAGTACTTC. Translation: CASTLGAGGASYEQYF. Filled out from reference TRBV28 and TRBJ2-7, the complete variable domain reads DVKVTQSSRYLVKRTGEKVFLECVQDMDHENMFWYRQDPGLGLRLIYFSYDVKMKEKGDIPEGYSVSREKKERFSLILESASTNQTSMYLCASTLGAGGASYEQYFGPGTRLTVT.